This T cell receptor (beta chain) was identified during a study of blood T cell repertoires in COVID-19. Profiled with immunoSEQ multiplex PCR; TCRdb holds only in-frame clones, not every one. The repertoire holds approximately 73,000 clones, with more than 75% as singletons. Germline V gene lookup returns CDR1 SNHLY and CDR2 FYNNEI. With 4 bases clipped from V and 4 bases from J, the junction kept 6 bases outside the gene matches. This CDR3 region has 15 residues. The V call is TRBV2, the J call TRBJ2-1; TRBD2 matches 8 bases. Sequencing input: peripheral blood. The TCR comes from a woman between 55 and 75 years old with acute or convalescent COVID-19. CDR3 DNA sequence: TGTGCCAGCAGTGTACGGGGGGGTTATTACAATGAGCAGTTCTTC. It is translated as CASSVRGGYYNEQFF. The variable domain in full, completed from reference TRBV2 and TRBJ2-1, reads EPEVTQTPSHQVTQMGQEVILRCVPISNHLYFYWYRQILGQKVEFLVSFYNNEISEKSEIFDDQFSVERPDGSNFTLKIRSTKLEDSAMYFCASSVRGGYYNEQFFGPGTRLTVL.